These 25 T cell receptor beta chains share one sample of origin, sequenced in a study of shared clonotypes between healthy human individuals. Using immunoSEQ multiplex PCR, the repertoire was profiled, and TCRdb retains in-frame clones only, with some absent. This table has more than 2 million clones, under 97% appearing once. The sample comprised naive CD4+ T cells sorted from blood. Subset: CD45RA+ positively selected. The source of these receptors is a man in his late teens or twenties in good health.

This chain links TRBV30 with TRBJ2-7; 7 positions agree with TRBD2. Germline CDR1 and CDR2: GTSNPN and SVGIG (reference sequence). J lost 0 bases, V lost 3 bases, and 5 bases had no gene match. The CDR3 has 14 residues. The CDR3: CAWRAGVGSYEQYF. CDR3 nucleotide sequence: TGTGCCTGGAGGGCGGGGGTAGGCTCCTACGAGCAGTACTTC.

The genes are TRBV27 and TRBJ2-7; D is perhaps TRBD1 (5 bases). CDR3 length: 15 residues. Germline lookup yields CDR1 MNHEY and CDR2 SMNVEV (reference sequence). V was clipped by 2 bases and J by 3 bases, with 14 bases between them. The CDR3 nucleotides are TGTGCCAGCAGTTTAACGTGGCAGGGAAACTACGAGCAGTACTTC. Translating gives CASSLTWQGNYEQYF.

The DNA for the CDR3 is TGTGCCAGCAGTTTCAGCCGGCGAATCTCCTACAATGAGCAGTTCTTC. Translation gives CASSFSRRISYNEQFF. J is TRBJ2-1 and V is TRBV27, with D hard to call. CDR1 is MNHEY and CDR2 is SMNVEV in the germline V gene (reference sequence). The CDR3 spans 16 residues. Trimming took off 3 bases at V and 0 bases at J, with 12 bases between the two ends.

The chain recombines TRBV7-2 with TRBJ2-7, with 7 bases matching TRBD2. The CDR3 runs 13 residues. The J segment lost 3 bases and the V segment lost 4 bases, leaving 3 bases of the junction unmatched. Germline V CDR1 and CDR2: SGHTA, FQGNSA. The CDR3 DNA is TGTGCCAGCAGCTCTACTAGCGTCTACGAGCAGTACTTC. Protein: CASSSTSVYEQYF.

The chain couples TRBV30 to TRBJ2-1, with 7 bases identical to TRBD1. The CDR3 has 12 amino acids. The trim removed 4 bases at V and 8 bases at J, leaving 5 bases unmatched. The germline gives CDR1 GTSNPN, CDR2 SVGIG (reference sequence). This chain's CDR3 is CAWKTGLYEQFF. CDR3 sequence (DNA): TGTGCCTGGAAGACAGGGTTGTATGAGCAGTTCTTC.

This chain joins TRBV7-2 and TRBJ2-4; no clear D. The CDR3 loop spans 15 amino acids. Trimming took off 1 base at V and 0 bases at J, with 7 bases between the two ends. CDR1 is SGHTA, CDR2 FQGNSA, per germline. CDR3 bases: TGTGCCAGCAGCTTAGGGGGTGTAGCCAAAAACATTCAGTACTTC. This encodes CASSLGGVAKNIQYF.

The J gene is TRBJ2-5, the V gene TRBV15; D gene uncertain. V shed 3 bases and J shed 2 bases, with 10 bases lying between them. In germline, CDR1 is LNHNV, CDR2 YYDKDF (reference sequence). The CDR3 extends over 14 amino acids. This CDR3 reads CATSSGRFQETQYF. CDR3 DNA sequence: TGTGCCACCAGCAGCGGACGGTTTCAAGAGACCCAGTACTTC.

The DNA of the CDR3 is TGTGCCAGCAGCTCGGACAGGGGCCCTGAAGCTTTCTTT. Translating gives CASSSDRGPEAFF. The chain joins TRBV7-2 to TRBJ1-1, with 9 bases lining up with TRBD1. This CDR3 has 13 amino acids. Germline V gene sequence: CDR1 SGHTA, CDR2 FQGNSA. After removal of 4 bases from V and 6 bases from J, the junction contained 3 bases not matched to a gene.

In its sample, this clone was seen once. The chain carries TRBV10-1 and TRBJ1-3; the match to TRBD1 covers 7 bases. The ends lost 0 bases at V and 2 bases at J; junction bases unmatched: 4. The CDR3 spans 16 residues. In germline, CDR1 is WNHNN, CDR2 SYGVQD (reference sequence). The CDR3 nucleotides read TGCGCCAGCAGTGAGTCACGGACAGGTCCTGGAAACACCATATATTTT. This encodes CASSESRTGPGNTIYF.

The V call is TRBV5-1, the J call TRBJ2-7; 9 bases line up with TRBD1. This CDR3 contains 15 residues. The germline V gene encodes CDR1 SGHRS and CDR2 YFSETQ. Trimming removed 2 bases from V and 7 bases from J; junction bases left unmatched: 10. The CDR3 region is CASSFNGQGLLEQYF. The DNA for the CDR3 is TGCGCCAGCAGCTTCAATGGACAGGGGTTATTGGAGCAGTACTTC.

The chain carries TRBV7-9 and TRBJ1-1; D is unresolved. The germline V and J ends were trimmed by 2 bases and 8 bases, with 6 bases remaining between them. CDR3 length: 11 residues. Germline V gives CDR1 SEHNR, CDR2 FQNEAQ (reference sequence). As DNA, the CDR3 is TGTGCCAGCAGCTTATTGGCAGAAGCTTTCTTT. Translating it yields CASSLLAEAFF.

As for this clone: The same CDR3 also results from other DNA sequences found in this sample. CDR3 sequence (DNA): TGTGCCAGCAGCTTGGGAGGGACTGGAAACACCATATATTTT. Its protein is CASSLGGTGNTIYF. J is TRBJ1-3 and V is TRBV5-4, with D unresolved. CDR1 and CDR2 from the germline V gene are SGHNT and YYREEE (reference sequence). This CDR3 contains 14 residues. The ends were cut back, 0 bases at V and 2 bases at J, with 6 bases in the middle.

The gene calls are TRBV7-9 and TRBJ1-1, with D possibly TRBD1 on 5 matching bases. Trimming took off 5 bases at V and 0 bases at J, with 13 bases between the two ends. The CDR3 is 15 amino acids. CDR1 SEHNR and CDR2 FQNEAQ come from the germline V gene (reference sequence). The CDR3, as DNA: TGTGCCAGCAGCCTCGGGGGGTATTTGAACACTGAAGCTTTCTTT. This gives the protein CASSLGGYLNTEAFF.

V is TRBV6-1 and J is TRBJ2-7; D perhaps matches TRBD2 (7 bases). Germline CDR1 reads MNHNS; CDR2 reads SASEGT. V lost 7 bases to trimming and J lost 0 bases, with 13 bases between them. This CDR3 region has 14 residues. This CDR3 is CASTRGGSSYEQYF. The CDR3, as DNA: TGTGCCAGCACCAGGGGAGGGAGCTCCTACGAGCAGTACTTC.

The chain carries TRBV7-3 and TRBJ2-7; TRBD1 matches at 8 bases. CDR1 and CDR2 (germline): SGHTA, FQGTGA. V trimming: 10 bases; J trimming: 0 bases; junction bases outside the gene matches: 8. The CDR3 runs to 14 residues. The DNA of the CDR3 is TGTGCCACCCGGCTGGGGACAGGCTCCTACGAGCAGTACTTC. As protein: CATRLGTGSYEQYF.

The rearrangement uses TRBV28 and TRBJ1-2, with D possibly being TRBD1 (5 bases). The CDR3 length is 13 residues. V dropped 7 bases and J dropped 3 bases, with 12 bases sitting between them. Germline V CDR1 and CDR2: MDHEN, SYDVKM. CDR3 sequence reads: CASTPGEYYGYTF. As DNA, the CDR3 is TGTGCCAGCACCCCGGGGGAATACTATGGCTACACCTTC.

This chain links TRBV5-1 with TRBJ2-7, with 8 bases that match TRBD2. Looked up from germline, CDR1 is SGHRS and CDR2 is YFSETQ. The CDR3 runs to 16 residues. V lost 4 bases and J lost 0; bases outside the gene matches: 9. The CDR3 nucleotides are TGCGCCAGCAGCCCTCCGGGACTAGGGAGCTCCTACGAGCAGTACTTC. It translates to CASSPPGLGSSYEQYF.

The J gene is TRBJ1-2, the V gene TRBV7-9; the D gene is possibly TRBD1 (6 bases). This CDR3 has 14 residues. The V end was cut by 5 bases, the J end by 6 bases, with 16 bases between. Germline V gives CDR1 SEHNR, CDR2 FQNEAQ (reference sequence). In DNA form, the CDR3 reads TGTGCCAGCAGCCCCGAGGGGGAAGGGGATGGCTACACCTTC. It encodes CASSPEGEGDGYTF.

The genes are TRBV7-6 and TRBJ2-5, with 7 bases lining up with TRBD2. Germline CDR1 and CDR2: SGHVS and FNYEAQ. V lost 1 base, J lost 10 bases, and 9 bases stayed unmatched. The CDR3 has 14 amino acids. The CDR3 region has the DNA TGTGCCAGCAGCTTAGGGCTAGCGGAGCCCAGCCAGTACTTC. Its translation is CASSLGLAEPSQYF. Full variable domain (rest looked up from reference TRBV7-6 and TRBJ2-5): GAGVSQSPRYKVTKRGQDVALRCDPISGHVSLYWYRQALGQGPEFLTYFNYEAQQDKSGLPNDRFSAERPEGSISTLTIQRTEQRDSAMYRCASSLGLAEPSQYFGPGTRLLVL.

CDR3 amino acids: CASTPTWGARAFF. CDR3 in DNA: TGTGCCAGCACCCCCACATGGGGAGCTAGAGCTTTCTTT. The J gene is TRBJ1-1, the V gene TRBV27; D is ambiguous. Deletions cut 7 bases from V and 10 bases from J, with 19 bases between. The CDR3 covers 13 residues. CDR1 MNHEY and CDR2 SMNVEV come from the germline V gene (reference sequence).

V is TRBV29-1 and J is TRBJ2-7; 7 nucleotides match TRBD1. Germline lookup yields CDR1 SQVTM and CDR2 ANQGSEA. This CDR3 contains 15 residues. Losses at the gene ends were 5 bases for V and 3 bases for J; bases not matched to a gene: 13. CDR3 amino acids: CSVRRGQDRIYEQYF. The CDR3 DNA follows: TGCAGCGTTCGCCGCGGACAGGATCGAATCTACGAGCAGTACTTC.

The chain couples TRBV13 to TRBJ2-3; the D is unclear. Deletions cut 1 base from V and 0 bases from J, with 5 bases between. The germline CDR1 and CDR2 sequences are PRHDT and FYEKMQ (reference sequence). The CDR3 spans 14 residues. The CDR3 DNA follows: TGTGCCAGCAGCTTAGAACTTAGCACAGATACGCAGTATTTT. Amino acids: CASSLELSTDTQYF.

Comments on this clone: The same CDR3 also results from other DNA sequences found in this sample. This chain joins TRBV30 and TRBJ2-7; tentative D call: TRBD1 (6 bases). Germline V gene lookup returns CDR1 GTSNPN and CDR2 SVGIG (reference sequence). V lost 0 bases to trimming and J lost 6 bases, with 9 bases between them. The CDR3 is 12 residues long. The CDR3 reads CAWSVGQSEQYF. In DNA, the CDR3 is TGTGCCTGGAGTGTGGGACAATCCGAGCAGTACTTC.

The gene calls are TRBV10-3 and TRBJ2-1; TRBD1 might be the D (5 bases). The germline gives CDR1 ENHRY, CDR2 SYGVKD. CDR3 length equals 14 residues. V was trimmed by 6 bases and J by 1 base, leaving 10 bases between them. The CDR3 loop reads CAISQGFSYNEQFF. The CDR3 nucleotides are TGTGCCATCAGCCAGGGTTTTTCCTACAATGAGCAGTTCTTC.

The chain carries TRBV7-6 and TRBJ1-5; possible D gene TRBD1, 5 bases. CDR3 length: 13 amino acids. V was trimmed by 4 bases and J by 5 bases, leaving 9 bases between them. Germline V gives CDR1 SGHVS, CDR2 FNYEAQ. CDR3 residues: CASSSQQDQPQHF. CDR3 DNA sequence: TGTGCCAGCAGCTCCCAACAGGATCAGCCCCAGCATTTT.